This note documents a single TCR beta chain sequence. Its antigen is undetermined. PCR used 60 Vbeta primers and 13 Jbeta primers. TCRdb's copy holds only in-frame clones and misses some; the assay was immunoSEQ multiplex PCR. Of about 170,000 clones listed, approximately 80% are singletons. These data belong to a study of cytomegalovirus exposure and HLA in healthy donors. About the research overall: A prior analysis found 117 million unique TCR beta sequences from 170 million or so T cells.

CDR3 length: 16 residues. The junction had 10 bases not matched to a gene; V was cut back by 4 bases and J by 4 bases. Germline V CDR1 and CDR2: SGHDN, FVKESK. Study observations and caveats: Previously analyzed data showed that most TCR beta V segments were productive at a frequency of about 87% or about 30%. A later analysis linked a missense variant in DCLRE1C to the trimming of TCR beta V and J genes.

The genes are TRBV14 and TRBJ2-1, with 7 bases matching TRBD2. This clonotype was sampled from a woman younger than 35 in good health and CMV-seronegative. The sample was PBMCs. CDR3 sequence: CASSPLDSGLYNEQFF. DNA of the CDR3: TGTGCCAGCAGCCCATTGGATAGCGGGTTATACAATGAGCAGTTCTTC.